The 3 T cell receptor beta chains given below trace back to one sample, sequenced in a study of T cell clonality in common variable immunodeficiency (dated by TCRdb to 2015 to 2017). The library was built by means of the immunoSEQ multiplex PCR assay. Here the immuneACCESS table is served through TCRdb, limited to in-frame sequences with V and J called. Missing clones are a known gap in these copies; in checked studies unresolved V genes cover under half, and the rest lacks a known reason. The sample's records list about 15,000 clones. The ten largest clones add up to 4.9% of the sample. What the authors observed across the whole study: CVID TCRbeta sequences reportedly showed fewer deletions and N-nucleotide insertions and lacked highly modified clones with 13 or more V deletions.

No cognate antigen is known for these TCRs. The sample comprised peripheral blood mononuclear cells. These receptors all stem from a human donor with common variable immunodeficiency.

The sequenced CDR3 bases are TGTGCCAGCTCAGCGACAGGGTACGAG. This translates into CASSATGYE. The CDR3, in full, reads CASSATGYEQYF. The J gene is TRBJ2-7, the V gene TRBV18, with TRBD1 identical over 7 bases. The read finishes 3 residues shy of the CDR3 end, and the germline J gene is used to complete it. Germline values: CDR1 KGHSH, CDR2 LQKENI. V lost 5 bases to trimming and J lost 4 bases; unmatched junction nucleotides: 2. This CDR3 is 12 amino acids long.

A remark on this clone: Read data end 3 residues before the CDR3 end; the end is taken from the germline J gene. V is TRBV19 and J is TRBJ1-1, with 11 positions matching TRBD1. In germline, CDR1 is LNHDA, CDR2 SQIVND (reference sequence). The CDR3 extends over 13 amino acids. V was clipped by 11 bases and J by 3 bases; unmatched bases: 5. CDR3: CAVRTGGYTEAFF. CDR3 DNA, as far as it was read: TGTGCCGTTAGGACAGGGGGCTACACTGAA.

In the case of this clone: The sequenced fragment ends 3 residues before the CDR3 boundary, so the rest is inferred from the germline J gene. The chain uses TRBV6-1 and TRBJ1-2; D unresolved. CDR3 size: 13 residues. V was clipped by 2 bases and J by 5 bases, with 9 bases between them. The germline CDR1 and CDR2 sequences are MNHNS and SASEGT. The covered CDR3 bases are TGTGCCAGCAGTGAACAACAGATTTATGGC. Protein: CASSEQQIYG. The complete CDR3 protein is CASSEQQIYGYTF.